This T cell receptor (beta chain) was captured by sequencing in a study of control samples from healthy donors and cancer patients. Sequencing was performed with immunoSEQ multiplex PCR; in TCRdb, only in-frame clones are kept and a portion is missing. This table has 150,000 to 200,000 clones, over 85% appearing once. This clone was detected only a few times. The receptor was derived from a man aged 30-40 years in good health. The sequenced sample consisted of blood.

Here the CDR3 reads CASSHPDRRTGTSGGPGEQFF. As DNA, the CDR3 is TGCGCCAGCAGCCATCCGGACCGAAGGACAGGGACTAGCGGGGGGCCCGGGGAGCAGTTCTTC. The chain links TRBV10-2 to TRBJ2-1; TRBD2 matches at 15 bases. Germline V lookup: CDR1 WSHSY, CDR2 SAAADI. Unmatched junction bases numbered 25, after V lost 6 bases and J lost 10 bases. CDR3 length: 21 residues.